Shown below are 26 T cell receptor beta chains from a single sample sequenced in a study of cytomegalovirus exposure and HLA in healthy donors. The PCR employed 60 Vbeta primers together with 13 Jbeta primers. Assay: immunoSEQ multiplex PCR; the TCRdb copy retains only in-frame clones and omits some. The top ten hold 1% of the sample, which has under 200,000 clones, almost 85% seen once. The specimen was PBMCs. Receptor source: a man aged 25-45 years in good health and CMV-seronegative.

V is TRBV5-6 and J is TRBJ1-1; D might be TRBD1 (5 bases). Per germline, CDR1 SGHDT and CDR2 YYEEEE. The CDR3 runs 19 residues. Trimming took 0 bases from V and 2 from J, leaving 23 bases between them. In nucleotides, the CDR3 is TGTGCCAGCAGCTTGGGACTTGTCAGGGCCCAAATTCACAACACTGAAGCTTTCTTT. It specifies CASSLGLVRAQIHNTEAFF.

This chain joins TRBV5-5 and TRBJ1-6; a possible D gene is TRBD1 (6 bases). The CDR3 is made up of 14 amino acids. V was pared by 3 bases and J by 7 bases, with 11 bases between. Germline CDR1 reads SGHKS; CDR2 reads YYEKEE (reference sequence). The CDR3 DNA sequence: TGTGCCAGCAGCTCAGGGGTGGGCAATTCACCCCTCCACTTT. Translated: CASSSGVGNSPLHF.

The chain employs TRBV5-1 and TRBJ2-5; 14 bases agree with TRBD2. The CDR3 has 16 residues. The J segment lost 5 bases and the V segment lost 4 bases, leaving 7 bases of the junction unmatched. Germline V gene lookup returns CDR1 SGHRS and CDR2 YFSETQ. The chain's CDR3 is CASSQGTSGSGETQYF. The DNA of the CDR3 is TGCGCCAGCAGCCAAGGGACTAGCGGGAGCGGCGAGACCCAGTACTTC.

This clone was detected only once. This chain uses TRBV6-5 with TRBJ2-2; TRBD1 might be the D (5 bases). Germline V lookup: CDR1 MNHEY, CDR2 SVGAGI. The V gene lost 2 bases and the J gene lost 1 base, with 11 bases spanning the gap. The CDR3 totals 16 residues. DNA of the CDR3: TGTGCCAGCAGTTACCTAAGACAGATGAACACCGGGGAGCTGTTTTTT. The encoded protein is CASSYLRQMNTGELFF.

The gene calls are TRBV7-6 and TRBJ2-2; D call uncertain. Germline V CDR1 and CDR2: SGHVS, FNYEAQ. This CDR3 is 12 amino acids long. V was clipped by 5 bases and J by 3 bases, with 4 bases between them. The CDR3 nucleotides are TGTGCCAGCAGCCATGACACCGGGGAGCTGTTTTTT. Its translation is CASSHDTGELFF.

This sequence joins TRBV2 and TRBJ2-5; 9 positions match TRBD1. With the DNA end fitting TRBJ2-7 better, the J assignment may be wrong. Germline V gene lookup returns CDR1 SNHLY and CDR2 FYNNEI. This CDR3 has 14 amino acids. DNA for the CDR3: TGTGCCAGCAGTGAAAGGGACAGGGTCTACGAGCAGTACTTC. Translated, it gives CASSERDRVYEQYF.

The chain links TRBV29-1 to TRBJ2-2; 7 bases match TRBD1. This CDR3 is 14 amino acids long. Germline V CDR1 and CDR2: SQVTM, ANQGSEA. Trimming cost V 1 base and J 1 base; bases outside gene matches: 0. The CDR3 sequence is CSVEGTGNTGELFF. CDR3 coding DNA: TGCAGCGTTGAAGGGACAGGGAACACCGGGGAGCTGTTTTTT.

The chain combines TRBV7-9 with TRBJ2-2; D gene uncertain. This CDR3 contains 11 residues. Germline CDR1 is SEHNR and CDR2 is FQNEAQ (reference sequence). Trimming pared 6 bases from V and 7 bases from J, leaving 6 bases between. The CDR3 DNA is TGTGCCAGCAGTCCCGGCGGGGAGCTGTTTTTT. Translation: CASSPGGELFF.

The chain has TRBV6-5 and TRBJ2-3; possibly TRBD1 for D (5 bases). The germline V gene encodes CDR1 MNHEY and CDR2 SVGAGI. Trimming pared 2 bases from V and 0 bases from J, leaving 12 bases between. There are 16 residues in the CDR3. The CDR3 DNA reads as TGTGCCAGCAGTTACGGGGCAGATACTAGCACAGATACGCAGTATTTT. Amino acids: CASSYGADTSTDTQYF.

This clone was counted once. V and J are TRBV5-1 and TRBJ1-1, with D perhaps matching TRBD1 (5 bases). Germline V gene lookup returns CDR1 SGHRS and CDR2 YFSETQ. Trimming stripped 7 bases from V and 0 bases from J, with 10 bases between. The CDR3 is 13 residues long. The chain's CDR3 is CASRGGLNTEAFF. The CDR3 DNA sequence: TGCGCCAGCCGGGGGGGGTTGAACACTGAAGCTTTCTTT.

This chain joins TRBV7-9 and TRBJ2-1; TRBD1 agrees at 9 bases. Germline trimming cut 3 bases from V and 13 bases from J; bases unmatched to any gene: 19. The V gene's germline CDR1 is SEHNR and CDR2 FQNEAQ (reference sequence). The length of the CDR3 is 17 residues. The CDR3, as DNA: TGTGCCAGCAGCTTGAGACCCGGGACAGGGATTTTTACCTTCCAGTTCTTC. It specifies CASSLRPGTGIFTFQFF.

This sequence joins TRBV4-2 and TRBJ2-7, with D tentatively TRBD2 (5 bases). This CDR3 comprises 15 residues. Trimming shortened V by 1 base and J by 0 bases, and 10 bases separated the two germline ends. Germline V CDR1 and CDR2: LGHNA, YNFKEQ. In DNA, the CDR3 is TGTGCCAGCAGCCAAGGCCGGGGAAACTCCTACGAGCAGTACTTC. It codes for CASSQGRGNSYEQYF.

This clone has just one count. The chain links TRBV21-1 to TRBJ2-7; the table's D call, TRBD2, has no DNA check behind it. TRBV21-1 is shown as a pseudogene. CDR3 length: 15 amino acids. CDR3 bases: TGTGCCAGCAGCGGAAAGTTCGGGAGCTCCTACGAGCAGTACTTC. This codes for CASSGKFGSSYEQYF.

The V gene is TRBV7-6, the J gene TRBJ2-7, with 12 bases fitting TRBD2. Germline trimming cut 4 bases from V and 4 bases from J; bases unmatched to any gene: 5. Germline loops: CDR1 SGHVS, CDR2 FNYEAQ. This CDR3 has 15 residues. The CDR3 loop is CASSSGLAGKYEQYF. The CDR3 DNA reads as TGTGCCAGCAGCTCCGGACTAGCGGGAAAGTACGAGCAGTACTTC.

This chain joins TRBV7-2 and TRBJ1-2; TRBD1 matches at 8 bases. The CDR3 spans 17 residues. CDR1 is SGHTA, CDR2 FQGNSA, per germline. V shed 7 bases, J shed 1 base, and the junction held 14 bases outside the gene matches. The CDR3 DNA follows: TGTGCCAGCACCCCGGGAGGACAGGGAGGGAATAACTATGGCTACACCTTC. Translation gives CASTPGGQGGNNYGYTF.

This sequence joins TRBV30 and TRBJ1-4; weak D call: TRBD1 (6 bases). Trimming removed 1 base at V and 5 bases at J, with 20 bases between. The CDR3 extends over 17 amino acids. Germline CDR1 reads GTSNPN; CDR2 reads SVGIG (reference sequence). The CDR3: CAWSDWARTVRNEKLFF. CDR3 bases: TGTGCCTGGAGTGATTGGGCCCGGACAGTGAGAAATGAAAAACTGTTTTTT.

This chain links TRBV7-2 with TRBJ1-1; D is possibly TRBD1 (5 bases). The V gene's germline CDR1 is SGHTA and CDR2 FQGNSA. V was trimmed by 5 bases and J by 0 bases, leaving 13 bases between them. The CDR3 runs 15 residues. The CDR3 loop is CASSPRRTLNTEAFF. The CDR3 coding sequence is TGTGCCAGCAGCCCCCGCAGGACATTGAACACTGAAGCTTTCTTT.

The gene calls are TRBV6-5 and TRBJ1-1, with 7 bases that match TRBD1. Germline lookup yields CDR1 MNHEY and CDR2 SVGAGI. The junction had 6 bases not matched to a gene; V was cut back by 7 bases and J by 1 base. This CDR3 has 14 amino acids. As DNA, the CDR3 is TGTGCCAGCATCCCGGGACAGAGGAACACTGAAGCTTTCTTT. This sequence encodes CASIPGQRNTEAFF.

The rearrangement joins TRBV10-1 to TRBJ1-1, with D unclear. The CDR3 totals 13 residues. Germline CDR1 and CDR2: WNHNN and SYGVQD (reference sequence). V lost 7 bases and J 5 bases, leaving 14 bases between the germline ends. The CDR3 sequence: CASKAAEATEAFF. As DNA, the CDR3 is TGCGCCAGCAAGGCGGCAGAGGCAACTGAAGCTTTCTTT.

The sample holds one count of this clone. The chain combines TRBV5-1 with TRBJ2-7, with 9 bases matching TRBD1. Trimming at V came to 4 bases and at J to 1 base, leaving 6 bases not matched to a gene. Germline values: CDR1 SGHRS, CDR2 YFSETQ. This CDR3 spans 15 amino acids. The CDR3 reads CASSLGTGWSYEQYF. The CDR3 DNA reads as TGCGCCAGCAGCCTAGGGACAGGGTGGTCCTACGAGCAGTACTTC.

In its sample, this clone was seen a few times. The CDR3 region has the DNA TGTGCCAGCAGGGGGACTAGCGGGGGGGGGATATATACGCAGTATTTT. It is translated as CASRGTSGGGIYTQYF. V and J are TRBV2 and TRBJ2-3; 16 bases map to TRBD2. CDR1 is SNHLY and CDR2 is FYNNEI in the germline V gene. The CDR3 covers 16 residues. V shed 6 bases and J 7 bases; nucleotides not matched to a gene: 7.

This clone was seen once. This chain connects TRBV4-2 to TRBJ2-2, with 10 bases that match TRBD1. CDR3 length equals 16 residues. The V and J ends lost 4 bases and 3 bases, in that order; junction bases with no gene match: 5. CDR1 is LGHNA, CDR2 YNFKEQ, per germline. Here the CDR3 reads CASSRSGTGDTGELFF. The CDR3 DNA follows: TGTGCCAGCAGCCGTTCCGGGACAGGGGACACCGGGGAGCTGTTTTTT.

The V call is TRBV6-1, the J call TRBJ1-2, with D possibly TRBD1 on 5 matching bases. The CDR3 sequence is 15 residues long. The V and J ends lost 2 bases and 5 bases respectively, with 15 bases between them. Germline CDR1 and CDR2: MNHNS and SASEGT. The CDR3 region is CASSEIGWGEYGYTF. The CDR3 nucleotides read TGTGCCAGCAGTGAAATAGGGTGGGGGGAGTATGGCTACACCTTC.

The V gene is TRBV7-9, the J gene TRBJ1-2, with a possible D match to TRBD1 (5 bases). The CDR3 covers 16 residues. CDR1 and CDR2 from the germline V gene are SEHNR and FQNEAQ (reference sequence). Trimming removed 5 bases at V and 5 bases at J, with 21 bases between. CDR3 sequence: CASSRLGVQGLYGYTF. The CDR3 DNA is TGTGCCAGCAGCCGACTGGGCGTTCAGGGCCTGTATGGCTACACCTTC.

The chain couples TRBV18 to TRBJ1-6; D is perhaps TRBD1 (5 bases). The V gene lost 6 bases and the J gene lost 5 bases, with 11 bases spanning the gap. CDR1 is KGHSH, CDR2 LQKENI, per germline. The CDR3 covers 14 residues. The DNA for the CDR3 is TGTGCCAGCTCCAGACAGTCGGATAATTCACCCCTCCACTTT. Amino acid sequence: CASSRQSDNSPLHF.

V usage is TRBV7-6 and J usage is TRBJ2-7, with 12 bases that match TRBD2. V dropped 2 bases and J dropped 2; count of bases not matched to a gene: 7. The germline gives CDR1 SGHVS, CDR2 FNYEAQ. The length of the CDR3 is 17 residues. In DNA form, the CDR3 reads TGTGCCAGCAGCTTAAGGTCTAGCGGGGGGGAAGCCTACGAGCAGTACTTC. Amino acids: CASSLRSSGGEAYEQYF.